This T cell receptor beta chain was recovered during a study of T cell changes during pregnancy in multiple sclerosis. Some clones are missing from TCRdb's copy, which holds only in-frame ones; the method was immunoSEQ multiplex PCR. The table lists roughly 100,000 clones, 75% to 95% of them singletons. This clone was seen more than once but under ten times. V was pared by 8 bases and J by 6 bases, with 6 bases of the junction left unmatched. The CDR3 extends over 13 amino acids. CDR1 is LNHDA and CDR2 is SQIVND in the germline V gene (reference sequence). The chain combines TRBV19 with TRBJ1-5; 8 nucleotides line up with TRBD1. The source is a female donor with multiple sclerosis, enrolled in a pregnancy study. This material consisted of peripheral blood, taken before pregnancy. CDR3 residues: CASSTQGAQPQHF. The CDR3 DNA is TGTGCCAGTTCTACGCAGGGGGCTCAGCCCCAGCATTTT.